This T cell receptor (beta chain) was captured in a study of T cell repertoires in cytomegalovirus infection. The study, taken as a whole, reports: Cumulative frequency of public TCR beta families picked out carriers of CMV plus the relevant HLA.

Points on this clonotype: What it binds is not known. A junction end diverges from the germline sequence, so it may reflect a read error.

From germline, CDR1 is SGDLS and CDR2 YYNGEE. This CDR3 is 15 amino acids long. TCRdb recomputed calls from the reads with MiXCR, one row per CDR3 protein. The sample lists 700,000 to 850,000 distinct CDR3 sequences, approximately 30% occurring once. Material: cultured CD8+ T cells from PBMCs, obtained from culture after CMV antigen stimulation. The J gene is TRBJ2-1, the V gene TRBV9; 8 nucleotides match TRBD2. The TCR was taken from a human donor in good health (CMV status not recorded). Some clones in this sample may be carry-over from other donors' samples. The CDR3 DNA is TGTGTCAGCAGCGTAGATCCAGCGGGAGACAATGAGCAGTTCTTC. Translating gives CVSSVDPAGDNEQFF.